This T cell receptor (beta chain) is drawn from a study of glioma-infiltrating T cells. Overall study results and limits: A blood CDR3 motif signature was depleted in highly divergent patients.

This clonotype has only a few counts. What it recognizes is unknown. TCR alpha and beta CDR3 regions were amplified from RNA using iRepertoire nested multiplex PCR. From the multiplex PCR reads, TCRdb called clonotypes with MiXCR, one entry per CDR3 protein. The profile shows fewer than 500,000 distinct CDR3 sequences, more than 35% of them singletons. Germline values: CDR1 LGHNA, CDR2 YSLEER. Trimming took 4 bases from V and 10 from J, leaving 14 bases between them. The CDR3 is 13 amino acids. The chain recombines TRBV4-3 with TRBJ2-1; a possible D gene is TRBD1 (6 bases). Sequenced material: glioma tissue, nonneoplastic brain tissue, or PBMCs (not recorded which). This receptor was taken from a human donor with low-grade glioma or glioblastoma, undergoing nonglioma brain surgery, or in good health (not recorded which). The CDR3 DNA follows: TGCGCCAGCAGCCGGCTAACGGGACAAGAGCAGTTCTTC. This sequence encodes CASSRLTGQEQFF.